This T cell receptor (beta chain) was recovered during a study of T-cell memory formation after mild COVID-19. Overall study findings and caveats: Detection of some responders pre-infection suggested pre-existing cross-reactive memory T cells participated.

With constant-segment primers, 5'RACE yielded cDNA libraries of TCR alpha and TCR beta that carried sample barcodes and UMIs. TCRdb used MiXCR to reprocess the 5' RACE reads, holding one entry per CDR3 protein. The sample yields fewer than 300,000 distinct CDR3 sequences, approximately 16% seen once. This clonotype turned up a few times. Its target is not known. The CDR3 consists of 15 residues. Trimming stripped 7 bases from V and 3 bases from J, with 16 bases between. CDR1 and CDR2 (germline): KGHDR, SFDVKD. The source material was PBMCs or a T cell subset sorted from them (not recorded which). This sequence originates from a young man who had mild COVID-19 (a few samples of this study predate the infection). Cell type and time point are not known. The V gene is TRBV24-1, the J gene TRBJ2-3; D is perhaps TRBD1 or TRBD2 (6 bases each). CDR3 sequence: CATSRGGGETDTQYF. As DNA, the CDR3 is TGTGCCACCAGCAGGGGTGGCGGGGAGACAGATACGCAGTATTTT.